This T cell receptor (beta chain) is drawn from a study of blood T cell repertoires in COVID-19. Authors' analysis steps: Amplification with reference gene primers provided the estimates of nucleated cell counts. TCRdb keeps only in-frame clones here, not all; method: immunoSEQ multiplex PCR. That table furnishes V, J and clone size, whereas the DNA furnished D and trimming. The data contain 350,000 or so clones, about 88% of them singletons. This CDR3 spans 15 amino acids. Per germline, CDR1 SNHLY and CDR2 FYNNEI. V was pared by 2 bases and J by 9 bases, with 8 bases of the junction left unmatched. Assignment of participants to cohorts was predicated upon participant-reported clinical history. Among Cohort 3 donors, those recovered had two negative PCRs, clearance, or symptom resolution.

Sequenced: PBMCs or T cells enriched from blood (not recorded which). This receptor was obtained from a woman between 25 and 40 years old who had recovered from COVID-19. The chain is built from TRBV2 and TRBJ1-5, with TRBD1 identical over 9 bases. The CDR3 is CASSEFTGGSRPQHF. The DNA for the CDR3 is TGTGCCAGCAGTGAATTCACAGGGGGCAGTAGGCCCCAGCATTTT.